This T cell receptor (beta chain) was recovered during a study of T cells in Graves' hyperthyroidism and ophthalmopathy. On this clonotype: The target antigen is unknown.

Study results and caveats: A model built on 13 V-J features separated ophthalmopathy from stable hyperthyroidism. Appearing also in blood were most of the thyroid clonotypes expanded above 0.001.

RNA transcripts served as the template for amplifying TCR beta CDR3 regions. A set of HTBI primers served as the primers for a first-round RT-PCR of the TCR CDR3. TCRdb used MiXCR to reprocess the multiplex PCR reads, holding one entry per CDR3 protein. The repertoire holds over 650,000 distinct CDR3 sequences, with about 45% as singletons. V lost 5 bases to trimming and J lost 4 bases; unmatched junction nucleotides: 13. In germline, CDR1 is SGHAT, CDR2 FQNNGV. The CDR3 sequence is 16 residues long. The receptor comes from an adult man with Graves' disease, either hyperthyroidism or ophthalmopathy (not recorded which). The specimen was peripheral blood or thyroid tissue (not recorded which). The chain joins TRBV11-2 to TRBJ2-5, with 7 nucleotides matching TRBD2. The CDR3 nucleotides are TGTGCCAGCAGCCTGGACCCACCGGGGGGTGGAGAGACCCAGTACTTC. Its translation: CASSLDPPGGGETQYF.